Below are 30 T cell receptor beta chains sequenced from a single sample in a study of response to subunit inactivated influenza vaccine. TCRdb re-derived calls from the RT-PCR reads in MiXCR, one entry per CDR3 protein. This repertoire shows approximately 500,000 distinct CDR3 sequences, around 15% found once; its top ten account for around 10%. The sequences come from PBMCs from blood, collected roughly 12 days after vaccination. The receptor source for this set is a man in his forties or fifties who received an inactivated influenza vaccine.

This clonotype was counted only a few times. The chain employs TRBV4-3 and TRBJ2-7; tentative D call: TRBD1 (6 bases). Per germline, CDR1 LGHNA and CDR2 YSLEER. With 1 base removed from V and 2 bases from J, the gap between germline ends came to 12 bases. The CDR3 has 15 amino acids. DNA for the CDR3: TGCGCCAGCAGCCAAGGGACAGCCTCGACCTACGAGCAGTACTTC. This encodes CASSQGTASTYEQYF.

The CDR3, as DNA: TGTGCCAGCAGCCAAGAACTAGCTAGGAGTGAGCAGTTCTTC. It codes for CASSQELARSEQFF. The rearrangement links TRBV14 to TRBJ2-1, with D possibly TRBD2 on 6 matching bases. The V gene lost 0 bases and the J gene lost 9 bases, with 12 bases spanning the gap. The CDR3 is 14 residues long. Germline CDR1 SGHDN, CDR2 FVKESK.

The CDR3 DNA follows: TGCAGTGCTAGAGATGGCGTGGGGACTAGCGGGAGAGGTCGAGAGACCCAGTACTTC. It specifies CSARDGVGTSGRGRETQYF. This chain joins TRBV20-1 and TRBJ2-5, with 14 bases matching TRBD2. The V and J ends lost 0 bases and 4 bases, in that order; junction bases with no gene match: 13. Germline-derived CDR1 and CDR2 are DFQATT and SNEGSKA (reference sequence). This CDR3 comprises 19 residues.

The sample holds a few counts of this clonotype. This sequence joins TRBV12-3 or TRBV12-4 and TRBJ2-7; D is possibly TRBD2 (7 bases). Trimming cost V 4 bases and J 0 bases, with 10 bases left between them. The CDR3 is 14 residues long. For the CDR3, the DNA is TGTGCCAGCAGTTGGGGGGGGGCCTCCTACGAGCAGTACTTC. Translated: CASSWGGASYEQYF.

The CDR3 sequence is CASSLSGGSFQPQHF. CDR3 nucleotides: TGTGCCAGCAGTTTGTCGGGGGGCAGTTTCCAGCCCCAGCATTTT. This chain uses TRBV28 with TRBJ1-5; perhaps TRBD1 as D (6 bases). Germline CDR1 and CDR2: MDHEN and SYDVKM. The CDR3 sequence is 15 residues long. Trimming cost V 3 bases and J 7 bases, with 16 bases left between them.

The table lists this clonotype with many counts. V is TRBV12-3 or TRBV12-4 and J is TRBJ2-7; D is possibly TRBD1 (5 bases). CDR3 length: 13 amino acids. V lost 3 bases and J 2 bases, leaving 8 bases between the germline ends. The CDR3 nucleotides are TGTGCCAGCAGTTTCCAGGGTACCTACGAGCAGTACTTC. Residues: CASSFQGTYEQYF.

The rearrangement uses TRBV7-9 and TRBJ2-3; D perhaps matches TRBD2 (5 bases). V lost 4 bases to trimming and J lost 2 bases, with 19 bases between them. CDR3 size: 17 residues. From germline, CDR1 is SEHNR and CDR2 FQNEAQ (reference sequence). The CDR3 DNA is TGTGCCAGCAGCTCTGGGTCCGTCGGGATCAACACAGATACGCAGTATTTT. Protein sequence: CASSSGSVGINTDTQYF.

The chain couples TRBV29-1 to TRBJ1-5, with 10 bases lining up with TRBD1. The CDR3 length is 12 residues. Looked up from germline, CDR1 is SQVTM and CDR2 is ANQGSEA. The V gene end was trimmed by 6 bases and the J gene end by 5 bases; junction bases not matched to a gene: 1. The CDR3 DNA is TGCAGCGTCGGACAGGGGGATCAGCCCCAGCATTTT. Translating gives CSVGQGDQPQHF.

The chain carries TRBV6-1 and TRBJ2-7, with 14 bases identical to TRBD2. The junction had 6 bases not matched to a gene; V was cut back by 5 bases and J by 6 bases. The CDR3 has 15 residues. The V gene's germline CDR1 is MNHNS and CDR2 SASEGT. CDR3 in amino acids: CASSTPGLAGVEQYF. CDR3 nucleotides: TGTGCCAGCAGTACCCCGGGACTAGCGGGAGTCGAGCAGTACTTC.

The sample holds a few counts of this clonotype. The J gene is TRBJ1-2, the V gene TRBV27; 7 bases align to TRBD1. The germline gives CDR1 MNHEY, CDR2 SMNVEV (reference sequence). Trimming took 6 bases from V and 2 from J; bases not matched to a gene: 9. The CDR3 loop spans 15 amino acids. CDR3 residues: CASSQEPGGNYGYTF. Here the CDR3 DNA reads TGTGCCAGCAGCCAGGAACCAGGGGGGAACTATGGCTACACCTTC.

The rearrangement links TRBV6-1 to TRBJ1-6; 7 nucleotides agree with TRBD1. Germline values: CDR1 MNHNS, CDR2 SASEGT. The CDR3 runs 14 residues. With 6 bases clipped from V and 7 bases from J, the junction kept 6 bases outside the gene matches. The CDR3 here is CASRGGQLNSPLHF. The CDR3 coding sequence is TGTGCCAGCAGGGGGGGACAGTTAAATTCACCCCTCCACTTT.

This clonotype was seen more than once but under ten times. This chain links TRBV6-1 with TRBJ2-2; a weak D match, TRBD1 (5 bases). The V gene lost 6 bases and the J gene lost 4 bases, with 15 bases spanning the gap. This CDR3 has 15 amino acids. The germline V gene encodes CDR1 MNHNS and CDR2 SASEGT. CDR3 in amino acids: CASSPWGRFTGELFF. Here the CDR3 DNA reads TGTGCCAGCAGCCCCTGGGGCAGGTTCACCGGGGAGCTGTTTTTT.

This clonotype was seen at least ten times. This chain uses TRBV5-1 with TRBJ1-1; tentative D call: TRBD1 (5 bases). The CDR3 consists of 15 residues. Per the germline V gene, CDR1 is SGHRS and CDR2 is YFSETQ. Trimming removed 0 bases at V and 1 base at J, with 10 bases between. CDR3: CASSLEWGGNTEAFF. CDR3 nucleotides: TGCGCCAGCAGCTTGGAATGGGGGGGGAACACTGAAGCTTTCTTT.

This clonotype was observed a few times. CDR3 region: CASSQGAGSYEQYF. The CDR3 coding sequence is TGCGCCAGCAGCCAGGGGGCGGGTTCCTACGAGCAGTACTTC. The chain is built from TRBV4-3 and TRBJ2-7, with D possibly TRBD1 on 6 matching bases. Germline V gives CDR1 LGHNA, CDR2 YSLEER. This CDR3 has 14 residues. With 3 bases removed from V and 1 base from J, the gap between germline ends came to 10 bases.

The sample holds a few counts of this clonotype. The V gene is TRBV12-3 or TRBV12-4, the J gene TRBJ1-1; D might be TRBD1 (5 bases). The CDR3 extends over 13 amino acids. Trimming removed 4 bases at V and 4 bases at J, with 10 bases between. CDR3 coding DNA: TGTGCCAGCAGTTCGTTTGGGGGCACTGAAGCTTTCTTT. Translated, it gives CASSSFGGTEAFF.

At least ten counts were recorded for this clonotype. The junction shows a germline mismatch at one end, possibly a read error. This chain connects TRBV29-1 to TRBJ2-3; TRBD1 aligns across 9 bases. Germline lookup yields CDR1 SQVTM and CDR2 ANQGSEA. CDR3 length: 13 residues. The CDR3 DNA reads TGCAGCGTTGAAACAGGGGGCACGGATACGCAGTATTTT. Translated: CSVETGGTDTQYF.

J is TRBJ1-1 and V is TRBV20-1; TRBD1 is a possible D gene (5 bases). The CDR3 loop spans 15 amino acids. The germline gives CDR1 DFQATT, CDR2 SNEGSKA (reference sequence). V gave up 0 bases and J gave up 1 base, with 12 bases separating them. The CDR3 region has the DNA TGCAGTGCTAGAGATTCAAGGGGCACGAACACTGAAGCTTTCTTT. Amino acid sequence: CSARDSRGTNTEAFF.

The chain couples TRBV20-1 to TRBJ2-1; 9 positions agree with TRBD2. CDR1 and CDR2 from the germline V gene are DFQATT and SNEGSKA (reference sequence). The ends lost 4 bases at V and 8 bases at J; junction bases unmatched: 12. The CDR3 spans 15 residues. The CDR3 sequence: CSAISLAGTGDEQFF. Written as DNA, the CDR3 is TGCAGTGCTATCTCTCTAGCGGGAACGGGCGATGAGCAGTTCTTC.

The chain links TRBV15 to TRBJ1-6, with unresolved D. Germline V gives CDR1 LNHNV, CDR2 YYDKDF (reference sequence). Between the trimmed V and J ends, which lost 3 bases and 6 bases, there was a span of 9 bases. The CDR3 runs 14 residues. For the CDR3, the DNA is TGTGCCACCAGCAGGGACGGCCCTAATTCACCCCTCCACTTT. As protein: CATSRDGPNSPLHF.

There are many counts of this clonotype. This chain uses TRBV15 with TRBJ1-5, with D tentatively TRBD1 (5 bases). V lost 0 bases to trimming and J lost 7 bases, with 10 bases between them. The CDR3 is 14 residues long. CDR1 and CDR2 (germline): LNHNV, YYDKDF (reference sequence). DNA of the CDR3: TGTGCCACCAGCAGAGATGCGGGGGACCAGCCCCAGCATTTT. Amino acid sequence: CATSRDAGDQPQHF.

This clonotype was counted between two and nine times. The J gene is TRBJ2-1, the V gene TRBV20-1; 7 bases map to TRBD1. V shed 6 bases, J shed 7 bases, and the junction held 12 bases outside the gene matches. The CDR3 length is 14 residues. CDR1 is DFQATT and CDR2 is SNEGSKA in the germline V gene (reference sequence). The CDR3 sequence: CSAKQGRAENEQFF. The CDR3 DNA reads as TGCAGTGCCAAACAGGGGCGTGCTGAGAATGAGCAGTTCTTC.

This clonotype was seen more than once but under ten times. J is TRBJ1-5 and V is TRBV28; possible D gene TRBD1, 5 bases. V was clipped by 2 bases and J by 1 base, with 9 bases between them. The CDR3 runs 15 residues. Per germline, CDR1 MDHEN and CDR2 SYDVKM. The chain's CDR3 is CASSLTGRSNQPQHF. For the CDR3, the DNA is TGTGCCAGCAGTTTAACAGGACGGAGCAATCAGCCCCAGCATTTT. Looking up the rest from reference TRBV28 and TRBJ1-5 gives the full variable domain: DVKVTQSSRYLVKRTGEKVFLECVQDMDHENMFWYRQDPGLGLRLIYFSYDVKMKEKGDIPEGYSVSREKKERFSLILESASTNQTSMYLCASSLTGRSNQPQHFGDGTRLSIL.

The V and J genes are TRBV15 and TRBJ2-3, with TRBD2 matching over 14 bases. V lost 5 bases and J lost 4; bases outside the gene matches: 8. The CDR3 is 17 residues long. The germline V gene encodes CDR1 LNHNV and CDR2 YYDKDF (reference sequence). The CDR3 spells CATSGRTSGGWADTQYF. The CDR3 DNA follows: TGTGCCACCAGCGGAAGGACTAGCGGGGGGTGGGCAGATACGCAGTATTTT. The variable domain in full, with the rest retrieved from reference TRBV15 and TRBJ2-3, is DAMVIQNPRYQVTQFGKPVTLSCSQTLNHNVMYWYQQKSSQAPKLLFHYYDKDFNNEADTPDNFQSRRPNTSFCFLDIRSPGLGDTAMYLCATSGRTSGGWADTQYFGPGTRLTVL.

This clonotype occurred a few times. The V and J genes are TRBV29-1 and TRBJ2-3, with D unresolved. Germline CDR1 is SQVTM and CDR2 is ANQGSEA. Trimming stripped 6 bases from V and 2 bases from J, with 15 bases between. The CDR3 is 14 amino acids. CDR3 sequence: CSVVPLINTDTQYF. For the CDR3, the DNA is TGCAGCGTAGTTCCACTTATTAACACAGATACGCAGTATTTT.

The chain couples TRBV12-3 or TRBV12-4 to TRBJ1-1; D unresolved. V dropped 5 bases and J dropped 3 bases, with 10 bases sitting between them. The CDR3 contains 13 residues. The CDR3 region has the DNA TGTGCCAGCAGTCTGCATAGGGACACTGAAGCTTTCTTT. Translating gives CASSLHRDTEAFF.

This clonotype has more than one count but fewer than ten. The V call is TRBV29-1, the J call TRBJ2-7; 7 bases map to TRBD1. The junction had 6 bases not matched to a gene; V was cut back by 4 bases and J by 3 bases. CDR3 length: 13 residues. Germline V CDR1 and CDR2: SQVTM, ANQGSEA. CDR3 sequence (DNA): TGCAGCGTTGGGACAGGCGGGTTCTACGAGCAGTACTTC. This gives the protein CSVGTGGFYEQYF.

The CDR3: CASSLKIRDRERSGANVLTF. The CDR3 DNA reads TGTGCCAGCAGCCTAAAGATCCGGGACAGGGAGAGGTCTGGGGCCAACGTCCTGACTTTC. The V call is TRBV7-6, the J call TRBJ2-6; TRBD1 agrees at 9 bases. The CDR3 extends over 20 amino acids. The germline V gene has CDR1 SGHVS and CDR2 FNYEAQ. Trimming cost V 5 bases and J 1 base; bases outside gene matches: 15.

The J gene is TRBJ2-1, the V gene TRBV5-1; 9 nucleotides align to TRBD2. The CDR3 is 15 residues long. CDR1 SGHRS and CDR2 YFSETQ come from the germline V gene. The ends lost 4 bases at V and 9 bases at J; junction bases unmatched: 11. For the CDR3, the DNA is TGCGCCAGCAGCCCCGGTGCGGGAGGGCCTGGTGAGCAGTTCTTC. It encodes CASSPGAGGPGEQFF. Full variable domain (missing parts from reference TRBV5-1 and TRBJ2-1): KAGVTQTPRYLIKTRGQQVTLSCSPISGHRSVSWYQQTPGQGLQFLFEYFSETQRNKGNFPGRFSGRQFSNSRSEMNVSTLELGDSALYLCASSPGAGGPGEQFFGPGTRLTVL.

The chain joins TRBV7-2 to TRBJ1-1, with TRBD1 as a possible D gene (5 bases). Germline-derived CDR1 and CDR2 are SGHTA and FQGNSA. V lost 5 bases and J lost 2, with 18 bases in between. CDR3 size: 16 residues. The CDR3: CASSLYPGGFNTEAFF. The CDR3 DNA is TGTGCCAGCAGCCTATATCCTGGGGGATTCAACACTGAAGCTTTCTTT.

This chain uses TRBV27 with TRBJ2-7; D may be TRBD1 or TRBD2 (5 bases each). With 3 bases removed from V and 5 bases from J, the gap between germline ends came to 11 bases. The CDR3 has 13 amino acids. Germline V CDR1 and CDR2: MNHEY, SMNVEV (reference sequence). This chain's CDR3 is CASSFIRGHEQYF. The CDR3 nucleotides are TGTGCCAGCAGTTTTATACGGGGCCACGAGCAGTACTTC.